The 26 T cell receptor beta chains reported below all come from one sample, sequenced in a study of spatial heterogeneity in lung cancer. Each CDR3 protein gets one entry after TCRdb re-called the 5' RACE reads with MiXCR. The table records roughly 80,000 distinct CDR3 sequences, under 8.5% of them present only once. Specified time point: sample taken at primary tumor resection. This specimen consisted of PBMCs, obtained at surgery. Every receptor here comes from a male donor with early-stage non-small cell lung cancer.

This rearrangement joins TRBV4-3 to TRBJ1-2; D is unresolved. Trimming took off 0 bases at V and 3 bases at J, with 11 bases between the two ends. CDR3 length: 15 residues. Germline lookup yields CDR1 LGHNA and CDR2 YSLEER. The CDR3, as DNA: TGCGCCAGCAGCCAAGATATCAGAGCGTACTATGGCTACACCTTC. This sequence encodes CASSQDIRAYYGYTF.

This clonotype was seen ten or more times. The chain combines TRBV19 with TRBJ1-5; D gene unclear. CDR1 and CDR2 from the germline V gene are LNHDA and SQIVND (reference sequence). V was pared by 7 bases and J by 0 bases, with 16 bases between. This CDR3 has 16 amino acids. This chain's CDR3 is CASTPLRVYSNQPQHF. CDR3 bases: TGTGCCAGTACCCCCCTCAGAGTTTATAGCAATCAGCCCCAGCATTTT.

This clonotype was picked up a small number of times. The chain joins TRBV30 to TRBJ1-6; 7 bases fit TRBD1. CDR1 and CDR2 from the germline V gene are GTSNPN and SVGIG (reference sequence). Trimming removed 3 bases from V and 0 bases from J; junction bases left unmatched: 5. The CDR3 is made up of 16 amino acids. DNA of the CDR3: TGTGCCTGGAGACTGGACAGGAGCTCCTATAATTCACCCCTCCACTTT. It is translated as CAWRLDRSSYNSPLHF.

This clonotype was detected ten times or more. The V gene is TRBV19, the J gene TRBJ2-2, with no clear D. Trimming took 7 bases from V and 5 from J, leaving 8 bases between them. CDR3 length: 12 residues. Germline V lookup: CDR1 LNHDA, CDR2 SQIVND (reference sequence). CDR3 sequence reads: CASTGRTGELFF. The CDR3 nucleotides are TGTGCCAGTACCGGCAGGACCGGGGAGCTGTTTTTT.

Ten or more counts support this clonotype. CDR3 sequence: CSAAYSLSGNTIYF. The CDR3 DNA reads TGCAGCGCCGCCTATAGCCTCTCTGGAAACACCATATATTTT. The chain combines TRBV29-1 with TRBJ1-3; D uncertain. V was trimmed by 7 bases and J by 0 bases, leaving 13 bases between them. The germline V gene has CDR1 SQVTM and CDR2 ANQGSEA. The length of the CDR3 is 14 residues.

This clonotype was observed at least ten times. The rearrangement joins TRBV12-3 or TRBV12-4 to TRBJ2-7, with TRBD1 identical over 8 bases. The CDR3 contains 17 residues. After removal of 5 bases from V and 5 bases from J, the junction contained 17 bases not matched to a gene. The CDR3 region is CASSGGPSGTGADEQYF. The CDR3, as DNA: TGTGCCAGCAGTGGGGGGCCCTCGGGGACAGGCGCCGACGAGCAGTACTTC.

This clonotype was found a few times. This CDR3 reads CASSQETGQVYYGYTF. As DNA, the CDR3 is TGCGCCAGCAGCCAAGAGACAGGGCAAGTTTACTATGGCTACACCTTC. The rearrangement joins TRBV4-1 to TRBJ1-2; TRBD1 matches at 7 bases. Per germline, CDR1 MGHRA and CDR2 YSYEKL. The V and J ends lost 0 bases and 3 bases, in that order; junction bases with no gene match: 7. The CDR3 is made up of 16 amino acids.

The CDR3 reads CSASLAGGRETQYF. For the CDR3, the DNA is TGCAGTGCTAGCCTAGCGGGAGGTCGGGAGACCCAGTACTTC. This chain uses TRBV20-1 with TRBJ2-5, with TRBD2 matching 11 bases. This CDR3 spans 14 amino acids. From germline, CDR1 is DFQATT and CDR2 SNEGSKA (reference sequence). The V gene end was trimmed by 3 bases and the J gene end by 5 bases; junction bases not matched to a gene: 5.

Notes on this clonotype: One end of the junction is discordant with germline, which a read error may explain. The CDR3 nucleotides read TGTACCAGCTCACAGGGACTAGCGGACCTCTACGAGCAGTACTTC. Translated: CTSSQGLADLYEQYF. This chain joins TRBV18 and TRBJ2-7, with TRBD2 matching 11 bases. The germline CDR1 and CDR2 sequences are KGHSH and LQKENI. CDR3 length: 15 residues.

The sample holds many counts of this clonotype. The gene calls are TRBV9 and TRBJ1-1; D is ambiguous. CDR3 length equals 13 residues. Trimming stripped 3 bases from V and 1 base from J, with 7 bases between. CDR1 and CDR2 from the germline V gene are SGDLS and YYNGEE. The CDR3 spells CASSDRTNTEAFF. In DNA, the CDR3 is TGTGCCAGCAGCGACAGAACGAACACTGAAGCTTTCTTT.

This chain joins TRBV7-8 and TRBJ1-4; no reliable D call. The CDR3 sequence is 15 residues long. CDR1 and CDR2 from the germline V gene are SGHVS and FQNEAQ. V lost 1 base and J lost 7, with 13 bases in between. CDR3 sequence (DNA): TGTGCCAGCAGCTTAGGGTGGCAGGCTAGTGAAAAACTGTTTTTT. Encoded protein: CASSLGWQASEKLFF. Drawing the rest from reference TRBV7-8 and TRBJ1-4, the complete variable domain is GAGVSQSPRYKVAKRGQDVALRCDPISGHVSLFWYQQALGQGPEFLTYFQNEAQLDKSGLPSDRFFAERPEGSVSTLKIQRTQQEDSAVYLCASSLGWQASEKLFFGSGTQLSVL.

Ten or more counts support this clonotype. This chain links TRBV9 with TRBJ1-1; D ambiguous. Per the germline V gene, CDR1 is SGDLS and CDR2 is YYNGEE. V lost 0 bases to trimming and J lost 1 base, with 10 bases between them. The CDR3 loop spans 15 amino acids. Written as DNA, the CDR3 is TGTGCCAGCAGCGTAGAGCCCCGGGCGAACACTGAAGCTTTCTTT. This sequence encodes CASSVEPRANTEAFF.

This clonotype has just a few counts. This chain connects TRBV12-3 or TRBV12-4 to TRBJ1-2; D is unresolved. V was trimmed by 3 bases and J by 8 bases, leaving 7 bases between them. This CDR3 spans 11 amino acids. DNA of the CDR3: TGTGCCAGCAGTTTGGCCTGGGGCTACACCTTC. Translating it yields CASSLAWGYTF.

Many counts were recorded for this clonotype. The CDR3 nucleotides read TGCGCCAGCAGCCCCGGGACTAGCGGCTACAATGAGCAGTTCTTC. Amino acid sequence: CASSPGTSGYNEQFF. The chain is built from TRBV5-1 and TRBJ2-1; TRBD2 aligns across 11 bases. Germline CDR1 reads SGHRS; CDR2 reads YFSETQ. CDR3 size: 15 residues. Germline trimming cut 4 bases from V and 3 bases from J; bases unmatched to any gene: 3.

This clonotype was counted only a few times. The genes are TRBV20-1 and TRBJ1-5; TRBD1 agrees at 8 bases. Germline V CDR1 and CDR2: DFQATT, SNEGSKA (reference sequence). The CDR3 is 13 residues long. After removal of 7 bases from V and 7 bases from J, the junction contained 9 bases not matched to a gene. In DNA, the CDR3 is TGCAGTGTGACGGGACAGGTGGGGCAGCCCCAGCATTTT. This translates into CSVTGQVGQPQHF.

The chain couples TRBV18 to TRBJ1-5; possible D gene TRBD1, 5 bases. V shed 4 bases and J shed 6 bases, with 10 bases lying between them. The CDR3 covers 13 residues. Per germline, CDR1 KGHSH and CDR2 LQKENI. In nucleotides, the CDR3 is TGTGCCAGCTCACTCGACGGGACTCAGCCCCAGCATTTT. It codes for CASSLDGTQPQHF.

This clonotype was detected many times. The chain employs TRBV27 and TRBJ2-1, with D tentatively TRBD1 (5 bases). The V gene's germline CDR1 is MNHEY and CDR2 SMNVEV (reference sequence). V gave up 5 bases and J gave up 7 bases, with 15 bases separating them. The CDR3 extends over 14 amino acids. CDR3 in amino acids: CASSPQDGANEQFF. The CDR3 nucleotides are TGTGCCAGCAGTCCGCAGGATGGGGCGAATGAGCAGTTCTTC.

Many counts were recorded for this clonotype. The chain links TRBV11-1 to TRBJ1-2; D perhaps matches TRBD1 (5 bases). V was pared by 5 bases and J by 4 bases, with 17 bases between. The V gene's germline CDR1 is SGHAT and CDR2 FQDESV (reference sequence). The CDR3 extends over 15 amino acids. CDR3 residues: CASSPGGSGFYGYTF. The CDR3 nucleotides read TGTGCCAGCAGCCCCGGGGGTTCGGGGTTCTATGGCTACACCTTC.

The gene calls are TRBV4-1 and TRBJ1-2, with no clear D. Germline V gene sequence: CDR1 MGHRA, CDR2 YSYEKL. CDR3 length equals 16 residues. The ends were cut back, 4 bases at V and 6 bases at J, with 21 bases in the middle. The CDR3 DNA sequence: TGCGCCAGCAGCCCCTTACCCTTACAGAGTACCCATGGCTACACCTTC. Its protein is CASSPLPLQSTHGYTF.

The chain has TRBV6-1 and TRBJ2-7; the D call may be TRBD1 or TRBD2 (5 bases each). Germline lookup yields CDR1 MNHNS and CDR2 SASEGT. V was clipped by 3 bases and J by 2 bases, with 11 bases between them. The CDR3 loop spans 14 amino acids. The CDR3 region has the DNA TGTGCCAGCAGTGACGACCGGGGACCCTACGAGCAGTACTTC. Encoded protein: CASSDDRGPYEQYF.

At least ten counts were recorded for this clonotype. This chain uses TRBV11-1 with TRBJ2-1; D unclear. Per the germline V gene, CDR1 is SGHAT and CDR2 is FQDESV (reference sequence). V gave up 3 bases and J gave up 0 bases, with 9 bases separating them. This CDR3 has 15 amino acids. CDR3 nucleotide sequence: TGTGCCAGCAGCTTCGGGTCTGGCTCCTACAATGAGCAGTTCTTC. Translated, it gives CASSFGSGSYNEQFF.

The chain couples TRBV4-1 to TRBJ2-1; D may correspond to TRBD1 or TRBD2 (6 bases each). The germline gives CDR1 MGHRA, CDR2 YSYEKL. V was pared by 4 bases and J by 4 bases, with 20 bases between. The CDR3 is 17 amino acids. This CDR3 reads CASSPGGGRGNYNEQFF. The CDR3 DNA sequence: TGCGCCAGCAGCCCCGGAGGGGGTAGGGGGAATTACAATGAGCAGTTCTTC.

The genes are TRBV24-1 and TRBJ2-2; D is ambiguous. Trimming cost V 9 bases and J 5 bases, with 12 bases left between them. Germline V gene sequence: CDR1 KGHDR, CDR2 SFDVKD. This CDR3 has 13 residues. In nucleotides, the CDR3 is TGTGCCACCCGCCGTGGAGAGACCGGGGAGCTGTTTTTT. It translates to CATRRGETGELFF.

The table lists this clonotype with a few counts. The rearrangement links TRBV11-2 to TRBJ2-7; TRBD1 aligns across 7 bases. This CDR3 is built from 12 residues. The V gene's germline CDR1 is SGHAT and CDR2 FQNNGV. CDR3 nucleotide sequence: TGTGCAACAAAAGGGGGCACATACGAGCAGTACTTC. Its protein product is CATKGGTYEQYF. Together with reference TRBV11-2 and TRBJ2-7, the CDR3 gives the full variable domain: EAGVAQSPRYKIIEKRQSVAFWCNPISGHATLYWYQQILGQGPKLLIQFQNNGVVDDSQLPKDRFSAERLKGVDSTLKIQPAKLEDSAVYLCATKGGTYEQYFGPGTRLTVT.

This clonotype was recorded at least ten times. The CDR3 protein is CSARDLAGGTYEQYF. The CDR3 region has the DNA TGCAGTGCTAGAGACCTAGCGGGAGGAACCTACGAGCAGTACTTC. The chain couples TRBV20-1 to TRBJ2-7; 11 bases are shared with TRBD2. From germline, CDR1 is DFQATT and CDR2 SNEGSKA (reference sequence). The ends lost 0 bases at V and 2 bases at J; junction bases unmatched: 3. The CDR3 runs 15 residues.

This clonotype was observed a few times. The chain uses TRBV6-2 or TRBV6-3 and TRBJ2-5, with 9 bases that match TRBD2. V trimming: 4 bases; J trimming: 5 bases; junction bases outside the gene matches: 5. CDR1 is MNHEY, CDR2 SVGEGT, per germline. The length of the CDR3 is 14 residues. As DNA, the CDR3 is TGTGCCAGCAGTTTAGCGGGAGCTGGGGAGACCCAGTACTTC. It encodes CASSLAGAGETQYF.